Listed below are T cell receptor beta chains from one sample, sequenced in a study of shared clonotypes between healthy human individuals. Repertoires were generated with immunoSEQ multiplex PCR, while TCRdb's copy carries only in-frame clones and drops some. The sample shows about 800,000 clones, about 96% of them seen only once. The specimen was naive CD8+ T cells sorted from blood. Receptor source: a man aged 25 to 40 in good health. Both conserved end residues are part of each CDR3. A D gene is named only where the DNA matches it firmly. Clone size is not always given. Where it is, it says once, few, many or a class for expanded clones.

size	J	D	V	DNA	CDR3
.	TRBJ2-7	.	TRBV6-5	TGTGCCAGCAGGGGGGCGGGTGAAGAGCAGTACTTC	CASRGAGEEQYF
.	TRBJ1-4	TRBD1	TRBV6-6	TGTGCCAGCAGTTACTTCCCCAGGGGGGGGGCAGAAAAACTGTTTTTT	CASSYFPRGGAEKLFF
once	TRBJ1-1	.	TRBV14	TGTGCCAGCAGCCATTTAGATGGGAACACTGAAGCTTTCTTT	CASSHLDGNTEAFF
.	TRBJ2-1	TRBD1	TRBV11-2	TGTGCCAGCAGCTTACCGGGACAGGGAAAGTACAATGAGCAGTTCTTC	CASSLPGQGKYNEQFF
.	TRBJ2-5	.	TRBV7-9	TGTGCCAGCAGCCCAGGACTACCCGAGACCCAGTACTTC	CASSPGLPETQYF
once	TRBJ2-7	.	TRBV11-2	TGTGCCAGCAGCTTAGTCGCAGGGACGGGCTACGAGCAGTACTTC	CASSLVAGTGYEQYF
.	TRBJ2-1	.	TRBV27	TGTGCCAGCAGCCGTAGCGGTTCCTACAATGAGCAGTTCTTC	CASSRSGSYNEQFF
.	TRBJ2-1	.	TRBV5-4	TGTGCCAGCAGCGTTGGATACAATGAGCAGTTCTTC	CASSVGYNEQFF
.	TRBJ2-7	TRBD2	TRBV4-3	TGCGCCAGCAGCCAAGATTATGGCGGGGGATACGAGCAGTACTTC	CASSQDYGGGYEQYF
.	TRBJ2-2	.	TRBV2	TGTGCCAGCGGTCCGCTTAGGAGTGAAGGGGAGCTGTTTTTT	CASGPLRSEGELFF
.	TRBJ1-2	.	TRBV9	TGTGCCAGCAGCGTAGATTTGACAGCTTCTAACTATGGCTACACCTTC	CASSVDLTASNYGYTF
.	TRBJ2-1	.	TRBV7-9	TGTGCCAGCAGCGCCACCTCCGCACTTAACAATGAGCAGTTCTTC	CASSATSALNNEQFF
.	TRBJ2-7	TRBD2	TRBV14	TGTGCCAGCAGCCAAGATTCTAGCGGCCACGAGCAGTACTTC	CASSQDSSGHEQYF
once	TRBJ2-7	TRBD2	TRBV2	TGTGCCAGCAGTGAAGGGCCTAGCGGGACCTACGAGCAGTACTTC	CASSEGPSGTYEQYF
once	TRBJ2-7	TRBD1	TRBV7-6	TGTGCCAGCAGCTTGGGACAGGGGGGCGAGCAGTACTTC	CASSLGQGGEQYF
.	TRBJ2-5	.	TRBV29-1	TGCAGCGTTGTTGGGGGTCCTCAAGAGACCCAGTACTTC	CSVVGGPQETQYF
.	TRBJ1-5	TRBD1	TRBV18	TGTGCCAGCTCAATAAGGGGGACAGGGACAATTAGCAATCAGCCCCAGCATTTT	CASSIRGTGTISNQPQHF
.	TRBJ1-2	.	TRBV29-1	TGCAGCGTTGGCGAGAGGCGACCTAACTATGGCTACACCTTC	CSVGERRPNYGYTF
.	TRBJ2-7	.	TRBV30	TGTGCCTGGAGTAGGGGGGACTCCTACGAGCAGTACTTC	CAWSRGDSYEQYF
.	TRBJ1-5	.	TRBV27	TGTGCCAGCAGTTTAGGGCTCGGACAGCCCCAGCATTTT	CASSLGLGQPQHF
.	TRBJ2-1	.	TRBV25-1	TGTGCCAGTTTAGCTGGGGATGAGCAGTTCTTC	CASLAGDEQFF
few	TRBJ2-7	TRBD1	TRBV6-5	TGTGCCAGCAGTTACGGGACAGGGGCCTACGAGCAGTACTTC	CASSYGTGAYEQYF
.	TRBJ2-2	.	TRBV7-2	TGTGCCAGCAGCCCATCCTCAGGGGAGGAGGGGGAGCTGTTTTTT	CASSPSSGEEGELFF
.	TRBJ2-3	TRBD2	TRBV5-5	TGTGCCAGCAGCCAGGGACTAGCGGGAGAAGATACGCAGTATTTT	CASSQGLAGEDTQYF
.	TRBJ2-7	TRBD1	TRBV9	TGTGCCAGCAGCCCAGGGGGCGATGAGCAGTACTTC	CASSPGGDEQYF
.	TRBJ1-1	.	TRBV11-2	TGTGCCAGCAGCTTAGGTCAGGGTCCCACTGAAGCTTTCTTT	CASSLGQGPTEAFF
.	TRBJ1-1	.	TRBV27	TGTGCCAGCAGTTTCCTGAGGTATCCCACTGAAGCTTTCTTT	CASSFLRYPTEAFF
.	TRBJ2-3	.	TRBV9	TGTGCCAGCAGCGTTGATGACACAGATACGCAGTATTTT	CASSVDDTDTQYF
.	TRBJ2-3	TRBD1	TRBV29-1	TGCAGCGTTGAAGGACAGGGCCTCGCAGATACGCAGTATTTT	CSVEGQGLADTQYF
.	TRBJ2-1	TRBD2	TRBV4-1	TGCGCCAGCAGCCAAGAAACGAGCGGGAGAACACCTGAGCAGTTCTTC	CASSQETSGRTPEQFF
.	TRBJ2-1	.	TRBV5-4	TGTGCCAGCAGCTTTGCAACAAATGAGCAGTTCTTC	CASSFATNEQFF
.	TRBJ2-7	.	TRBV5-1	TGCGCCACCAAGCCCGACATGAGCTCCTACGAGCAGTACTTC	CATKPDMSSYEQYF
.	TRBJ2-3	.	TRBV28	TGTGCCAGCAGTCCCCCCGGCACAGATACGCAGTATTTT	CASSPPGTDTQYF
.	TRBJ2-7	TRBD2	TRBV7-8	TGTGCCAGCAGCTTAGCGCTGGGACTAGCGGGAGAGCTCTCCTACGAGCAGTACTTC	CASSLALGLAGELSYEQYF
.	TRBJ2-3	.	TRBV7-6	TGTGCCAGCAGCTTATCGTCAGATACGCAGTATTTT	CASSLSSDTQYF
once	TRBJ2-7	.	TRBV10-3	TGTGCCATACAGGGCACTGATGCCTACGAGCAGTACTTC	CAIQGTDAYEQYF
.	TRBJ1-5	TRBD1	TRBV28	TGTGCCAGCAGTAAACTGACAGGGGGTCAGCCCCAGCATTTT	CASSKLTGGQPQHF
.	TRBJ1-1	.	TRBV7-4	.	CASSPLCGRVRAFF
.	TRBJ2-7	.	TRBV6-5	TGTGCCAGCAGTACCGGAACCTTTACCCAATACGAGCAGTACTTC	CASSTGTFTQYEQYF
.	TRBJ1-5	TRBD1	TRBV27	TGTGCCAGCAGTTTGGGACAGGGAAAACAGCCCCAGCATTTT	CASSLGQGKQPQHF
.	TRBJ2-7	.	TRBV19	TGTGCCAGTAGCGCCCGGAGAGACTACGAGCAGTACTTC	CASSARRDYEQYF
.	TRBJ1-2	.	TRBV29-1	TGCAGCGTCATAATCCCGGAAGGAGGCTACTATGGCTACACCTTC	CSVIIPEGGYYGYTF